These 21 T cell receptor beta chains share one sample of origin, sequenced in a study of blood T cell repertoires in COVID-19. Profiled with immunoSEQ multiplex PCR; TCRdb holds only in-frame clones, not every one. The sample carries about 33,000 clones, less than 80% recorded once. The specimen sequenced was peripheral blood. Receptors originate from a man older than 75 with acute or convalescent COVID-19.

The chain has TRBV4-1 and TRBJ1-2; 8 bases map to TRBD1. CDR1 MGHRA and CDR2 YSYEKL come from the germline V gene. There are 17 residues in the CDR3. Trimming removed 3 bases from V and 4 bases from J; junction bases left unmatched: 13. The CDR3 region has the DNA TGCGCCAGCAGCCAGCCAGGAAACAGGGGGGAAGGCTATGGCTACACCTTC. Encoded protein: CASSQPGNRGEGYGYTF.

The chain has TRBV6-5 and TRBJ1-1; the match to TRBD1 covers 7 bases. Germline V gives CDR1 MNHEY, CDR2 SVGAGI. V gave up 11 bases and J gave up 1 base; unmatched junction bases: 10. This CDR3 has 14 amino acids. CDR3 amino acids: CAAQSRDRNTEAFF. The CDR3 coding sequence is TGTGCCGCCCAATCCCGGGACAGGAACACTGAAGCTTTCTTT.

The chain combines TRBV4-2 with TRBJ2-7; 11 bases match TRBD2. The CDR3 has 20 residues. Germline V gene data show CDR1 as LGHNA and CDR2 as YNFKEQ. The V segment lost 4 bases and the J segment 1 base; nucleotides outside the gene matches: 18. In nucleotides, the CDR3 is TGTGCCAGCAGCCTTTCGGTGACAGGTCTAGCGGGGGGACGTTCCTACGAGCAGTACTTC. It specifies CASSLSVTGLAGGRSYEQYF.

The chain combines TRBV7-2 with TRBJ2-7, with 7 bases aligning to TRBD1. With 0 bases clipped from V and 2 bases from J, the junction kept 13 bases outside the gene matches. This CDR3 has 18 residues. Germline lookup yields CDR1 SGHTA and CDR2 FQGNSA. As DNA, the CDR3 is TGTGCCAGCAGCTTAGCTGTCCGGGACAGACGGCTCACCTACGAGCAGTACTTC. Its protein is CASSLAVRDRRLTYEQYF. The full variable domain, in which reference TRBV7-2 and TRBJ2-7 provide the parts outside the CDR3, is GAGVSQSPSNKVTEKGKDVELRCDPISGHTALYWYRQSLGQGLEFLIYFQGNSAPDKSGLPSDRFSAERTGGSVSTLTIQRTQQEDSAVYLCASSLAVRDRRLTYEQYFGPGTRLTVT.

This sequence joins TRBV3-1 (or the pseudogene TRBV3-2) and TRBJ2-2; unclear D gene. The CDR3 contains 14 residues. Trimming removed 1 base at V and 4 bases at J, with 7 bases between. CDR1 and CDR2 from the germline V gene are LGHDT and YNNKEL (reference sequence). The CDR3 DNA reads as TGTGCCAGCAGCCAAGTTCGGTTCACCGGGGAGCTGTTTTTT. Its protein product is CASSQVRFTGELFF.

V usage is TRBV19 and J usage is TRBJ2-7; 10 bases map to TRBD2. The CDR3 consists of 17 residues. The ends lost 4 bases at V and 0 bases at J; junction bases unmatched: 9. Germline CDR1 reads LNHDA; CDR2 reads SQIVND (reference sequence). The DNA for the CDR3 is TGTGCCAGTAGTAGGAGTAGCGGGGGGCCTCACTCCTACGAGCAGTACTTC. Translating it yields CASSRSSGGPHSYEQYF.

This chain joins TRBV5-5 and TRBJ2-2; possible D gene TRBD1, 5 bases. The V gene's germline CDR1 is SGHKS and CDR2 YYEKEE (reference sequence). Trimming took 4 bases from V and 3 from J, leaving 16 bases between them. This CDR3 contains 16 residues. The DNA of the CDR3 is TGTGCCAGCAGCCCCCGGTCCAGGGTGGACACCGGGGAGCTGTTTTTT. Amino acid sequence: CASSPRSRVDTGELFF.

This clone was observed a single time. Here the CDR3 DNA reads TGTGCCAGTAGTCGTTCGCGACAGGACAATGAAAAACTGTTTTTT. It specifies CASSRSRQDNEKLFF. The chain carries TRBV19 and TRBJ1-4, with D possibly matching TRBD1 (6 bases). Germline V lookup: CDR1 LNHDA, CDR2 SQIVND (reference sequence). CDR3 size: 15 residues. The V end lost 5 bases, the J end lost 5 bases, and 15 bases lay between the germline ends.

The J gene is TRBJ1-5, the V gene TRBV6-1; tentative D call: TRBD1 (5 bases). CDR1 and CDR2 from the germline V gene are MNHNS and SASEGT. The V end lost 9 bases, the J end lost 6 bases, and 18 bases lay between the germline ends. There are 14 residues in the CDR3. The CDR3 nucleotides read TGTGCCAGTTCTCAGGGCGGCTCTGGTCAGCCCCAGCATTTT. It yields the protein CASSQGGSGQPQHF.

The chain recombines TRBV6-5 with TRBJ2-5, with D possibly matching TRBD2 (5 bases). CDR1 is MNHEY and CDR2 is SVGAGI in the germline V gene. V was shortened by 2 bases and J by 3 bases, with 10 bases between the two germline ends. This CDR3 is 14 amino acids long. CDR3: CASSYNKGEETQYF. The CDR3, as DNA: TGTGCCAGCAGTTACAATAAGGGAGAAGAGACCCAGTACTTC.

J is TRBJ2-3 and V is TRBV7-8; 11 bases align to TRBD1. V shed 6 bases, J shed 7 bases, and the junction held 12 bases outside the gene matches. CDR1 is SGHVS and CDR2 is FQNEAQ in the germline V gene. The CDR3 totals 16 residues. The CDR3 coding sequence is TGTGCCAGCAGTGCCCCGGGACAGGGGGTCGTTAATACGCAGTATTTT. Amino acid sequence: CASSAPGQGVVNTQYF.

The chain combines TRBV19 with TRBJ2-6, with D unresolved. The CDR3 consists of 14 residues. Trimming cost V 7 bases and J 0 bases, with 7 bases left between them. Germline CDR1 reads LNHDA; CDR2 reads SQIVND (reference sequence). The CDR3, as DNA: TGTGCCAGTACCGCCAGCTCTGGGGCCAACGTCCTGACTTTC. It is translated as CASTASSGANVLTF.

A few counts support this clone. This chain connects TRBV3-1 (or the pseudogene TRBV3-2) to TRBJ1-2; tentative D call: TRBD1 (6 bases). Between the trimmed V and J ends, which lost 7 bases and 5 bases, there was a span of 11 bases. Germline CDR1 and CDR2: LGHDT and YNNKEL (reference sequence). This CDR3 contains 12 residues. This chain's CDR3 is CASTRGNYGYTF. The CDR3 DNA reads as TGTGCCAGCACCAGGGGTAATTATGGCTACACCTTC.

The sample holds one count of this clone. Written as DNA, the CDR3 is TGTGCTAGTGCCACCGACCTGACAGGGAGGAATGAAAAACTGTTTTTT. It is translated as CASATDLTGRNEKLFF. The J gene is TRBJ1-4, the V gene TRBV12-5; TRBD1 matches at 7 bases. Germline CDR1 reads LGHNT; CDR2 reads FRNRAP. Losses at the gene ends were 7 bases for V and 5 bases for J; bases not matched to a gene: 13. CDR3 length: 16 amino acids.

The CDR3 loop reads CASSLDVGLPYEQYF. The CDR3 DNA reads as TGTGCCAGCAGCTTAGATGTTGGCCTGCCCTACGAGCAGTACTTC. This chain links TRBV7-8 with TRBJ2-7; D is unresolved. The germline V and J ends were trimmed by 1 base and 2 bases, with 12 bases remaining between them. The germline CDR1 and CDR2 sequences are SGHVS and FQNEAQ. The CDR3 loop spans 15 amino acids.

The V and J genes are TRBV27 and TRBJ2-7; TRBD2 might be the D (6 bases). Germline V CDR1 and CDR2: MNHEY, SMNVEV (reference sequence). CDR3 length equals 15 residues. The V end lost 6 bases, the J end lost 4 bases, and 19 bases lay between the germline ends. The CDR3 DNA sequence: TGTGCCAGCAGGCCCCTGCCGGGACTGAGATACGAGCAGTACTTC. Translation: CASRPLPGLRYEQYF.

This clone has just one count. The DNA of the CDR3 is TGTGCCAGCAGCCAAGATGAGAGCTACACTGAAGCTTTCTTT. Protein sequence: CASSQDESYTEAFF. J is TRBJ1-1 and V is TRBV4-2; no definite D call. CDR1 is LGHNA and CDR2 is YNFKEQ in the germline V gene. Trimming cost V 0 bases and J 3 bases, with 8 bases left between them. The CDR3 is 14 residues long.

In its sample, this clone was seen once. The rearrangement uses TRBV30 and TRBJ2-5, with D possibly being TRBD1 (5 bases). This CDR3 has 13 amino acids. CDR1 and CDR2 (germline): GTSNPN, SVGIG (reference sequence). Trimming cost V 6 bases and J 2 bases, with 13 bases left between them. CDR3 sequence: CACQGLAQETQYF. Here the CDR3 DNA reads TGTGCCTGCCAGGGTTTAGCACAAGAGACCCAGTACTTC. Complete variable domain (other parts from reference TRBV30 and TRBJ2-5): SQTIHQWPATLVQPVGSPLSLECTVEGTSNPNLYWYRQAAGRGLQLLFYSVGIGQISSEVPQNLSASRPQDRQFILSSKKLLLSDSGFYLCACQGLAQETQYFGPGTRLLVL.

The genes are TRBV6-4 and TRBJ2-1, with 7 bases lining up with TRBD2. The CDR3 loop spans 15 amino acids. The V and J ends lost 1 base and 9 bases, in that order; junction bases with no gene match: 9. Germline-derived CDR1 and CDR2 are MRHNA and SNTAGT. CDR3 amino acids: CASSDYPAGLGEQFF. The CDR3 nucleotides are TGTGCCAGCAGTGACTACCCAGCGGGGTTGGGTGAGCAGTTCTTC.

The CDR3 loop is CASFTPKNLNTGELFF. The CDR3 DNA reads as TGTGCCAGCTTCACCCCTAAGAATCTGAACACCGGGGAGCTGTTTTTT. V usage is TRBV11-2 and J usage is TRBJ2-2; D not certain. The V gene's germline CDR1 is SGHAT and CDR2 FQNNGV. Trimming left V 8 bases short and J 1 base short, with 17 bases between. The CDR3 spans 16 residues.

This chain joins TRBV3-1 (or the pseudogene TRBV3-2) and TRBJ2-2, with 9 bases aligning to TRBD2. CDR3 length: 17 amino acids. CDR1 LGHDT and CDR2 YNNKEL come from the germline V gene (reference sequence). After removal of 0 bases from V and 4 bases from J, the junction contained 6 bases not matched to a gene. CDR3 sequence reads: CASSQEFSGGGTGELFF. As DNA, the CDR3 is TGTGCCAGCAGCCAAGAATTTAGCGGGGGTGGCACCGGGGAGCTGTTTTTT.